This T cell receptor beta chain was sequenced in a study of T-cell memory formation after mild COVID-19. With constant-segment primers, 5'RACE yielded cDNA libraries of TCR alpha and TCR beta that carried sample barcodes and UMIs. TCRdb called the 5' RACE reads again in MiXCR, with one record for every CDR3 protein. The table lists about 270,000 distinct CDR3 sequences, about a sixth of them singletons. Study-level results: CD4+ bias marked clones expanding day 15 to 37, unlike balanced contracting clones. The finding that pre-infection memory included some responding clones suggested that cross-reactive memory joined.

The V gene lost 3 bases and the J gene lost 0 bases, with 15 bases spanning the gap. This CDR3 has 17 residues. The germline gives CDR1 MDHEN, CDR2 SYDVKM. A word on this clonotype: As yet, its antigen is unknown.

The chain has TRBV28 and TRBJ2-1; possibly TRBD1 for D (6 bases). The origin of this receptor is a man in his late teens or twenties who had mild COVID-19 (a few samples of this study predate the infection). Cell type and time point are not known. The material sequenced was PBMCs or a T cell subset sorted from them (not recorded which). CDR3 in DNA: TGTGCCAGCAGTTTCCCTCCCGACAGGAGCTCCTACAATGAGCAGTTCTTC. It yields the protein CASSFPPDRSSYNEQFF. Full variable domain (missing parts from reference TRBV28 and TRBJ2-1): DVKVTQSSRYLVKRTGEKVFLECVQDMDHENMFWYRQDPGLGLRLIYFSYDVKMKEKGDIPEGYSVSREKKERFSLILESASTNQTSMYLCASSFPPDRSSYNEQFFGPGTRLTVL.